The TCR beta chain under discussion was sequenced for a study of blood T cell repertoires in COVID-19. Background on the study: Both acute and convalescent COVID-19 samples were obtained from the United States, Italy and Spain.

Germline CDR1 and CDR2: LNHDA and SQIVND (reference sequence). This CDR3 has 13 residues. The ends were cut back, 5 bases at V and 3 bases at J, with 11 bases in the middle. This clone has only a few counts. The repertoire was sequenced with immunoSEQ multiplex PCR; TCRdb's copy has only in-frame clones and lacks some. Among approximately 220,000 clones listed, around 82% were seen once. The sequence was obtained from a woman in her 70s with acute or convalescent COVID-19. This rearrangement joins TRBV19 to TRBJ2-7, with D possibly matching TRBD2 (6 bases). The sequenced sample was peripheral blood. Written as DNA, the CDR3 is TGTGCCAGTAGTCAAGTCGGGAGCTACGAGCAGTACTTC. As protein: CASSQVGSYEQYF. Full variable domain (outside the CDR3, taken from reference TRBV19 and TRBJ2-7): DGGITQSPKYLFRKEGQNVTLSCEQNLNHDAMYWYRQDPGQGLRLIYYSQIVNDFQKGDIAEGYSVSREKKESFPLTVTSAQKNPTAFYLCASSQVGSYEQYFGPGTRLTVT.